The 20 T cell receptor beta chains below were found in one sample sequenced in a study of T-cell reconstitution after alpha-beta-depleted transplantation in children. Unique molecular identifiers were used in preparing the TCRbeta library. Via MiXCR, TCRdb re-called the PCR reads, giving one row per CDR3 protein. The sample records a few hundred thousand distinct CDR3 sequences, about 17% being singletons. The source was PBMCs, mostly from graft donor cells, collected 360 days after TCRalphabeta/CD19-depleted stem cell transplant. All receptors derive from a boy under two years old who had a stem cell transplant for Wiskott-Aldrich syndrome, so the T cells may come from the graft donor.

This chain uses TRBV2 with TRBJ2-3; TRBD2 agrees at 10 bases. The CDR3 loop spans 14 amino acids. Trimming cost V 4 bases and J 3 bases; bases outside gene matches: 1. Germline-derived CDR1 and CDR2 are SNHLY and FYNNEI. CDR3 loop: CASSVSGRTDTQYF. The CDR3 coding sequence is TGTGCCAGCAGTGTTAGCGGGAGGACAGATACGCAGTATTTT.

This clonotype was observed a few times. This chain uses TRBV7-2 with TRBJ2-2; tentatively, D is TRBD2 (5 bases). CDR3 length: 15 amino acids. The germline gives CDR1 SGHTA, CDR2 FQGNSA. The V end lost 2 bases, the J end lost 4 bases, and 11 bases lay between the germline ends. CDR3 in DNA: TGTGCCAGCAGCTTAACTGGACTGGCCACCGGGGAGCTGTTTTTT. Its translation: CASSLTGLATGELFF.

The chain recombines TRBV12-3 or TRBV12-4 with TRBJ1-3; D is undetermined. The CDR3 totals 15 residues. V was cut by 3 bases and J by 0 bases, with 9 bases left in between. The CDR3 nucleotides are TGTGCCAGCAGTTTTGGCAGTCACTCTGGAAACACCATATATTTT. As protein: CASSFGSHSGNTIYF.

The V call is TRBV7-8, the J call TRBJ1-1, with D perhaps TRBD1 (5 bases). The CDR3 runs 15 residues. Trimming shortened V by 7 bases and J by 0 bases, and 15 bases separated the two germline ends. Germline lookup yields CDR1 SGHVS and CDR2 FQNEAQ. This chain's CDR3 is CASKRLGELNTEAFF. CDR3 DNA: TGTGCCAGCAAACGCCTGGGGGAACTGAACACTGAAGCTTTCTTT.

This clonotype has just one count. The CDR3 spells CASSSSVSAQYF. The CDR3 nucleotides are TGTGCCAGTAGCTCGAGCGTTTCGGCCCAGTACTTC. The chain has TRBV19 and TRBJ2-5; no clear D gene. Per germline, CDR1 LNHDA and CDR2 SQIVND (reference sequence). Trimming cost V 6 bases and J 9 bases, with 14 bases left between them. This CDR3 is built from 12 residues.

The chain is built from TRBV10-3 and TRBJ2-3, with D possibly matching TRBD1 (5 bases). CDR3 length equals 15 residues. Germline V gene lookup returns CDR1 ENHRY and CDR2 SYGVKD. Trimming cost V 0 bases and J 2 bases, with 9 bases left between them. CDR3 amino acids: CAISESGHDTDTQYF. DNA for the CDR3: TGTGCCATCAGTGAGTCGGGGCACGACACAGATACGCAGTATTTT.

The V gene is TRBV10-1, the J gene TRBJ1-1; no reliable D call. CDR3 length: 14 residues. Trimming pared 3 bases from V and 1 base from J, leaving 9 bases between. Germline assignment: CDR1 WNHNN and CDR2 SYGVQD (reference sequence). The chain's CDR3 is CASSDGGRNTEAFF. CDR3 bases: TGCGCCAGCAGTGACGGAGGTCGGAACACTGAAGCTTTCTTT.

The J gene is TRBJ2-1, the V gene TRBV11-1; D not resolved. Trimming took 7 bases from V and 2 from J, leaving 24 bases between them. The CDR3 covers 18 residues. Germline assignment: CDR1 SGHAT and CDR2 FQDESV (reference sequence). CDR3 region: CASIPPGQDLSTYNEQFF. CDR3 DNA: TGTGCCAGCATCCCTCCCGGGCAGGACCTCTCTACCTACAATGAGCAGTTCTTC.

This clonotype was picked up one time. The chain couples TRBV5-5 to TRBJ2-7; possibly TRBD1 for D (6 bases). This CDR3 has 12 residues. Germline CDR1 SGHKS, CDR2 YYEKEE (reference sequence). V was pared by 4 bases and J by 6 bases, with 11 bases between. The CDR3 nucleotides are TGTGCCAGCAGCCGAACAGGGCCCGAGCAGTACTTC. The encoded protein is CASSRTGPEQYF.

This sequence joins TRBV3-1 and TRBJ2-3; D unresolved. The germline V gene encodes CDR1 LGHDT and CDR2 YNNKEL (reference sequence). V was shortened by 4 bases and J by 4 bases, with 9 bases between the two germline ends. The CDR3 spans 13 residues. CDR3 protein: CASSPPRADTQYF. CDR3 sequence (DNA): TGTGCCAGCAGCCCCCCCAGAGCAGATACGCAGTATTTT.

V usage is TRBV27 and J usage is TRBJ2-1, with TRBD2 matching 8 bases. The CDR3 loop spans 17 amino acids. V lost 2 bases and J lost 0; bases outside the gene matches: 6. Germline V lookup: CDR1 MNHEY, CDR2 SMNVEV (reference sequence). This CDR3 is CASSLRTSFSSYNEQFF. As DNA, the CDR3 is TGTGCCAGCAGTTTAAGGACTAGCTTTAGCTCCTACAATGAGCAGTTCTTC.

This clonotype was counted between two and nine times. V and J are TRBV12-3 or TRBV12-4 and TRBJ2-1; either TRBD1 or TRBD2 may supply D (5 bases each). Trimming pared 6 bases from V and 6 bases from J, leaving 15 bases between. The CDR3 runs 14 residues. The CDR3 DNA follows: TGTGCCAGCAGCGACAGCCCCCGGGGCAATGAGCAGTTCTTC. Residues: CASSDSPRGNEQFF.

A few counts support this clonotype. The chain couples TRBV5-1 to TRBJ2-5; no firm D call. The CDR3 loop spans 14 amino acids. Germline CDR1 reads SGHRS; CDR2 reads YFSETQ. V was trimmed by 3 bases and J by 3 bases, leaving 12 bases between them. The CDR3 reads CASSSLGEKETQYF. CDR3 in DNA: TGCGCCAGCAGCTCCCTCGGTGAAAAAGAGACCCAGTACTTC.

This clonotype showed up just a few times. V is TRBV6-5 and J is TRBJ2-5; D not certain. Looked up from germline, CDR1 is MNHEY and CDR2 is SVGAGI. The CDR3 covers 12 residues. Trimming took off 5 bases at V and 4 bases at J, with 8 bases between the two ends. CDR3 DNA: TGTGCCAGCAGTCGGACGGCAGAGACCCAGTACTTC. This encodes CASSRTAETQYF.

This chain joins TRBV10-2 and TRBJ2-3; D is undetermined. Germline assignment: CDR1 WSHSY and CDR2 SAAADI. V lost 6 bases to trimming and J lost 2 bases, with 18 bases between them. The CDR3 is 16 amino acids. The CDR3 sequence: CASRPPGLRFTDTQYF. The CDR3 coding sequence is TGCGCCAGCAGGCCCCCGGGCCTAAGGTTCACAGATACGCAGTATTTT.

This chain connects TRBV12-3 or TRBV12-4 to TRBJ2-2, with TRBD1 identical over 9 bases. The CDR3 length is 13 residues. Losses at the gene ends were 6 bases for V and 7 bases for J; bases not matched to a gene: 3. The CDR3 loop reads CASRDRGNGELFF. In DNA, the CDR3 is TGTGCCAGCAGGGACAGGGGTAACGGGGAGCTGTTTTTT.

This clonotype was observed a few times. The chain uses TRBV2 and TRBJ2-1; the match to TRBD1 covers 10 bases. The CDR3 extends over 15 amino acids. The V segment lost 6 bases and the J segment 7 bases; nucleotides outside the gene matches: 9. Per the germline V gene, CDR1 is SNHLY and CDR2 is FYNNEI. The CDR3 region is CASSGPGQGMNEQFF. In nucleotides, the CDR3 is TGTGCCAGCAGCGGTCCGGGACAGGGGATGAATGAGCAGTTCTTC.

CDR3 nucleotide sequence: TGTGCCTGCGACCGGGGGGGTTACGAGCAGTACTTC. Its protein is CACDRGGYEQYF. The chain employs TRBV6-6 and TRBJ2-7, with TRBD2 identical over 8 bases. This CDR3 contains 12 residues. CDR1 is MNHNY, CDR2 SVGAGI, per germline (reference sequence). With 11 bases clipped from V and 4 bases from J, the junction kept 7 bases outside the gene matches.

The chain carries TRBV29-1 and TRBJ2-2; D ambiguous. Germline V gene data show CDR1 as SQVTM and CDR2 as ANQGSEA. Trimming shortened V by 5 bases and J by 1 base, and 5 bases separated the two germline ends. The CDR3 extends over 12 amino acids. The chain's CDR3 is CSVLGNTGELFF. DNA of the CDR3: TGCAGCGTTCTGGGGAACACCGGGGAGCTGTTTTTT.

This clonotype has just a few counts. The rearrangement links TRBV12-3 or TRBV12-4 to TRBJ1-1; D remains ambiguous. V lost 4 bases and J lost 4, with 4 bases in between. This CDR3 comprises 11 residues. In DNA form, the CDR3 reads TGTGCCAGCAGTTCGTTCACTGAAGCTTTCTTT. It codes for CASSSFTEAFF.